These 25 T cell receptor beta chains share one sample of origin, sequenced in a study of blood T cell repertoires in COVID-19. Profiling relied on immunoSEQ multiplex PCR, and the TCRdb table lists in-frame clones only, not all of them. The data show about 180,000 clones, more than 85% seen once. The sequenced sample consisted of peripheral blood. These receptors originate from a woman in her thirties with active or convalescent COVID-19.

This chain joins TRBV20-1 and TRBJ2-5; D may be TRBD2 (6 bases). The CDR3 is 11 amino acids. The V end lost 5 bases, the J end lost 5 bases, and 9 bases lay between the germline ends. The germline V gene has CDR1 DFQATT and CDR2 SNEGSKA (reference sequence). Here the CDR3 DNA reads TGCAGTGCTTTAGGAGGGGAGACCCAGTACTTC. Encoded protein: CSALGGETQYF.

The CDR3 DNA is TGTGCCAGTAGTAGACAGGGTCGGGAGACCCAGTACTTC. It specifies CASSRQGRETQYF. This chain joins TRBV19 and TRBJ2-5; 7 bases align to TRBD1. Trimming removed 4 bases from V and 5 bases from J; junction bases left unmatched: 4. Germline CDR1 reads LNHDA; CDR2 reads SQIVND (reference sequence). CDR3 length: 13 residues.

This clone has only one observation. The V gene is TRBV3-1 (or the pseudogene TRBV3-2), the J gene TRBJ1-6; D unresolved. CDR1 is LGHDT and CDR2 is YNNKEL in the germline V gene (reference sequence). The CDR3 runs to 14 residues. V was trimmed by 3 bases and J by 7 bases, leaving 10 bases between them. The CDR3 DNA follows: TGTGCCAGCAGCCACGAGAGACTAAATTCACCCCTCCACTTT. As protein: CASSHERLNSPLHF.

The chain combines TRBV6-4 with TRBJ1-5, with TRBD1 matching 8 bases. V shed 1 base, J shed 6 bases, and the junction held 5 bases outside the gene matches. Germline V gene lookup returns CDR1 MRHNA and CDR2 SNTAGT. The CDR3 length is 15 residues. The CDR3 DNA sequence: TGTGCCAGCAGTGACTTCGGACAGGGAGGTCAGCCCCAGCATTTT. Its protein is CASSDFGQGGQPQHF.

V usage is TRBV13 and J usage is TRBJ2-1, with 8 bases matching TRBD1. This CDR3 contains 17 residues. Germline CDR1 reads PRHDT; CDR2 reads FYEKMQ (reference sequence). With V trimmed by 3 bases and J by 0 bases, 7 bases remained unmatched. CDR3 sequence reads: CASSFKRDRSSYNEQFF. Here the CDR3 DNA reads TGTGCCAGCAGCTTTAAACGGGACAGGAGCTCCTACAATGAGCAGTTCTTC.

This clone occurred a few times. The chain has TRBV5-4 and TRBJ1-6; the D is unclear. The CDR3 totals 14 residues. Trimming shortened V by 4 bases and J by 7 bases, and 12 bases separated the two germline ends. In germline, CDR1 is SGHNT, CDR2 YYREEE (reference sequence). This CDR3 reads CASSRNSANSPLHF. The CDR3 nucleotides read TGTGCCAGCAGCCGTAATAGTGCCAATTCACCCCTCCACTTT. The variable domain in full, completed from reference TRBV5-4 and TRBJ1-6, reads ETGVTQSPTHLIKTRGQQVTLRCSSQSGHNTVSWYQQALGQGPQFIFQYYREEENGRGNFPPRFSGLQFPNYSSELNVNALELDDSALYLCASSRNSANSPLHFGNGTRLTVT.

V is TRBV7-8 and J is TRBJ1-2; a weak D match, TRBD1 (5 bases). Deletions cut 4 bases from V and 4 bases from J, with 16 bases between. The CDR3 consists of 15 residues. Germline values: CDR1 SGHVS, CDR2 FQNEAQ. CDR3 amino acids: CASSSSLEGSYGYTF. CDR3 coding DNA: TGTGCCAGCAGCTCCTCATTGGAGGGGAGCTATGGCTACACCTTC.

This chain connects TRBV18 to TRBJ1-6; 10 nucleotides line up with TRBD1. The CDR3 sequence is 17 residues long. V lost 1 base to trimming and J lost 7 bases; unmatched junction nucleotides: 7. The germline CDR1 and CDR2 sequences are KGHSH and LQKENI. DNA for the CDR3: TGTGCCAGCTCACCACAGTTCGACAGGGGGCTCAATTCACCCCTCCACTTT. Translated, it gives CASSPQFDRGLNSPLHF. The whole variable domain, remainder taken from reference TRBV18 and TRBJ1-6, is NAGVMQNPRHLVRRRGQEARLRCSPMKGHSHVYWYRQLPEEGLKFMVYLQKENIIDESGMPKERFSAEFPKEGPSILRIQQVVRGDSAAYFCASSPQFDRGLNSPLHFGNGTRLTVT.

This clone was counted between two and nine times. The chain uses TRBV19 and TRBJ1-6; no clear D gene. The V end lost 3 bases, the J end lost 8 bases, and 11 bases lay between the germline ends. The CDR3 totals 14 residues. The germline gives CDR1 LNHDA, CDR2 SQIVND (reference sequence). DNA of the CDR3: TGTGCCAGTAGTATGGCCCGTCAAGATTCACCCCTCCACTTT. This sequence encodes CASSMARQDSPLHF.

V gene TRBV5-1 combines with J gene TRBJ2-3; 7 nucleotides agree with TRBD2. V shed 4 bases and J 0 bases; nucleotides not matched to a gene: 8. Looked up from germline, CDR1 is SGHRS and CDR2 is YFSETQ. The CDR3 length is 16 residues. This CDR3 is CASSPGPSGSTDTQYF. The CDR3 bases are TGCGCCAGCAGCCCGGGCCCTAGCGGTAGCACAGATACGCAGTATTTT. Looking up the rest from reference TRBV5-1 and TRBJ2-3 gives the full variable domain: KAGVTQTPRYLIKTRGQQVTLSCSPISGHRSVSWYQQTPGQGLQFLFEYFSETQRNKGNFPGRFSGRQFSNSRSEMNVSTLELGDSALYLCASSPGPSGSTDTQYFGPGTRLTVL.

V and J are TRBV10-2 and TRBJ2-7, with 7 bases lining up with TRBD1. The CDR3 spans 12 residues. Germline V CDR1 and CDR2: WSHSY, SAAADI. The V segment lost 8 bases and the J segment 4 bases; nucleotides outside the gene matches: 5. The CDR3 DNA sequence: TGCGCCAGCGGACAGGCGATATACGAGCAGTACTTC. It codes for CASGQAIYEQYF.

The chain employs TRBV6-4 and TRBJ2-7; a weak D match, TRBD1 (6 bases). V gave up 9 bases and J gave up 0 bases, with 15 bases separating them. CDR1 and CDR2 from the germline V gene are MRHNA and SNTAGT. The CDR3 sequence is 14 residues long. Written as DNA, the CDR3 is TGTGCCAGTATTGGACAGAGCCTCTCCTACGAGCAGTACTTC. The encoded protein is CASIGQSLSYEQYF.

The V and J genes are TRBV4-2 and TRBJ2-3; 9 positions match TRBD2. Trimming at V came to 0 bases and at J to 5 bases, leaving 3 bases not matched to a gene. Germline V gene sequence: CDR1 LGHNA, CDR2 YNFKEQ. The CDR3 contains 15 residues. The DNA for the CDR3 is TGTGCCAGCAGCCAAGAGTGGCGGGGGGGAGATACGCAGTATTTT. It is translated as CASSQEWRGGDTQYF.

V usage is TRBV6-6 and J usage is TRBJ2-3, with D uncertain. Per germline, CDR1 MNHNY and CDR2 SVGAGI (reference sequence). The V end was cut by 4 bases, the J end by 4 bases, with 9 bases between. The CDR3 contains 13 residues. This CDR3 reads CASSFLSADTQYF. The CDR3 DNA follows: TGTGCCAGCAGTTTTTTAAGCGCAGATACGCAGTATTTT.

This rearrangement joins TRBV30 to TRBJ2-7; possibly TRBD1 for D (5 bases). The CDR3 runs 15 residues. The V end was cut by 0 bases, the J end by 1 base, with 13 bases between. From germline, CDR1 is GTSNPN and CDR2 SVGIG (reference sequence). The DNA of the CDR3 is TGTGCCTGGAGTGTTTTAGGGGTCGGGTCCTACGAGCAGTACTTC. Translated: CAWSVLGVGSYEQYF.

The rearrangement links TRBV29-1 to TRBJ1-1, with D possibly matching TRBD1 (6 bases). Deletions cut 7 bases from V and 4 bases from J, with 13 bases between. The length of the CDR3 is 12 residues. Germline lookup yields CDR1 SQVTM and CDR2 ANQGSEA. For the CDR3, the DNA is TGCAGCGCCTACAGGGTTGCCACTGAAGCTTTCTTT. Its translation: CSAYRVATEAFF.

Worth noting for this clone: Other nucleotide sequences from this sample produce the same CDR3. The genes are TRBV5-1 and TRBJ2-3; D perhaps matches TRBD1 (6 bases). There are 15 residues in the CDR3. With 4 bases removed from V and 3 bases from J, the gap between germline ends came to 15 bases. Germline values: CDR1 SGHRS, CDR2 YFSETQ. The CDR3 region is CASSPSRGGTDTQYF. The CDR3 DNA sequence: TGCGCCAGCAGCCCCAGCAGGGGCGGTACAGATACGCAGTATTTT. Full variable domain (remainder filled in from reference TRBV5-1 and TRBJ2-3): KAGVTQTPRYLIKTRGQQVTLSCSPISGHRSVSWYQQTPGQGLQFLFEYFSETQRNKGNFPGRFSGRQFSNSRSEMNVSTLELGDSALYLCASSPSRGGTDTQYFGPGTRLTVL.

This clone appeared once. This chain uses TRBV27 with TRBJ1-4; 7 nucleotides match TRBD1. After removal of 6 bases from V and 4 bases from J, the junction contained 11 bases not matched to a gene. Germline V gene sequence: CDR1 MNHEY, CDR2 SMNVEV (reference sequence). The CDR3 is made up of 16 amino acids. CDR3 bases: TGTGCCAGCAGGAAAGACCTGGGACAGATTAATGAAAAACTGTTTTTT. It encodes CASRKDLGQINEKLFF.

The V and J genes are TRBV30 and TRBJ2-2, with D tentatively TRBD2 (6 bases). Germline values: CDR1 GTSNPN, CDR2 SVGIG (reference sequence). CDR3 size: 16 residues. The V end lost 3 bases, the J end lost 3 bases, and 17 bases lay between the germline ends. As DNA, the CDR3 is TGTGCCTGGAGCGGGGAGGTAGGGTACTACACCGGGGAGCTGTTTTTT. Its translation: CAWSGEVGYYTGELFF. The variable domain in full, with the rest retrieved from reference TRBV30 and TRBJ2-2, is SQTIHQWPATLVQPVGSPLSLECTVEGTSNPNLYWYRQAAGRGLQLLFYSVGIGQISSEVPQNLSASRPQDRQFILSSKKLLLSDSGFYLCAWSGEVGYYTGELFFGEGSRLTVL.

This chain links TRBV13 with TRBJ2-7, with TRBD1 identical over 9 bases. The CDR3 loop spans 15 amino acids. Germline V CDR1 and CDR2: PRHDT, FYEKMQ (reference sequence). The J segment lost 0 bases and the V segment lost 5 bases, leaving 5 bases of the junction unmatched. Here the CDR3 reads CASSRDRGNSYEQYF. CDR3 coding DNA: TGTGCCAGCAGCAGAGACAGGGGGAACTCCTACGAGCAGTACTTC.

The chain combines TRBV5-1 with TRBJ2-7; 8 nucleotides line up with TRBD2. V was pared by 8 bases and J by 6 bases, with 10 bases of the junction left unmatched. The germline CDR1 and CDR2 sequences are SGHRS and YFSETQ. This CDR3 comprises 13 residues. In DNA, the CDR3 is TGCGCCAGTAGCCAACGGGAGGGCCGCGAGCAGTACTTC. Its translation is CASSQREGREQYF.

The gene calls are TRBV6-5 and TRBJ1-3; TRBD1 agrees at 9 bases. The CDR3 length is 16 residues. Germline CDR1 reads MNHEY; CDR2 reads SVGAGI. Trimming cost V 0 bases and J 2 bases; bases outside gene matches: 2. CDR3 loop: CASSYSGQGTGNTIYF. The CDR3 nucleotides are TGTGCCAGCAGTTACTCGGGACAGGGAACTGGAAACACCATATATTTT.

The rearrangement uses TRBV19 and TRBJ1-2, with TRBD1 matching over 10 bases. The V gene's germline CDR1 is LNHDA and CDR2 SQIVND (reference sequence). Trimming removed 5 bases from V and 7 bases from J; junction bases left unmatched: 16. This CDR3 comprises 17 residues. The CDR3 DNA is TGTGCCAGTAGTGGCTTAGACAGGGGGCGAAAGGATGGTGGCTACACCTTC. Its translation is CASSGLDRGRKDGGYTF.

V is TRBV11-2 and J is TRBJ2-2; D call uncertain. CDR3 length: 19 amino acids. Trimming cost V 0 bases and J 1 base, with 18 bases left between them. Germline V gene sequence: CDR1 SGHAT, CDR2 FQNNGV. The CDR3 sequence is CASSLDRPWVRLNTGELFF. CDR3 DNA: TGTGCCAGCAGCTTAGATCGGCCGTGGGTCAGGTTGAACACCGGGGAGCTGTTTTTT. Full variable domain (outside the CDR3, taken from reference TRBV11-2 and TRBJ2-2): EAGVAQSPRYKIIEKRQSVAFWCNPISGHATLYWYQQILGQGPKLLIQFQNNGVVDDSQLPKDRFSAERLKGVDSTLKIQPAKLEDSAVYLCASSLDRPWVRLNTGELFFGEGSRLTVL.

The chain is built from TRBV6-5 and TRBJ1-5, with 8 bases that match TRBD1. The V gene end was trimmed by 7 bases and the J gene end by 3 bases; junction bases not matched to a gene: 5. Looked up from germline, CDR1 is MNHEY and CDR2 is SVGAGI. The length of the CDR3 is 14 residues. CDR3 nucleotide sequence: TGTGCCAGCACCAACAGGGGGAACAATCAGCCCCAGCATTTT. Its protein is CASTNRGNNQPQHF.